The entry below gives a single T cell receptor beta chain sequence along with its context. The antigen remains unidentified. Sequenced by immunoSEQ multiplex PCR; TCRdb stores in-frame clones only, minus some. This sample has 95,000 to 110,000 clones; 80% to 95% occur once, and the top ten carry around 1%. The data were obtained in a study of graft-versus-host responses after intestinal transplantation. Study-wide results and limits: GvH clones turned up in recipient marrow; some had shown up first in ileum or blood. Peak levels of circulating GvH clones tracked with early post-transplant HvG declines.

Trimming removed 0 bases from V and 5 bases from J, with 17 bases in between. The CDR3 loop spans 16 amino acids. Germline V gives CDR1 SGDLS, CDR2 YYNGEE. The receptor was derived from a human donor who received an intestinal transplant. The J gene is TRBJ2-5, the V gene TRBV9; D may be TRBD1 or TRBD2 (5 bases each). The sample here was unstimulated CD8+ T cells sorted from spleen or lymph node cells, taken before intestinal transplant. The CDR3 DNA reads as TGTGCCAGCAGCGTAGAGGGGAGTAGCAGGCGGGAGACCCAGTACTTC. The encoded protein is CASSVEGSSRRETQYF.